Below are 21 T cell receptor beta chains sequenced from a single sample in a study of blood T cells in healthy people across ages. Combining a sample-barcoded 5' primer with a J-beta primer mix, a second PCR ran for roughly 6 to 11 cycles. TCRdb passed the 5' RACE reads through MiXCR, listing each CDR3 protein once. The table shows 600,000 to 800,000 distinct CDR3 sequences, with around 52% occurring only once. The sample taken for sequencing was blood. The receptors come from a woman over 75 in good health.

The chain links TRBV5-1 to TRBJ2-5; D is possibly TRBD1 (5 bases). V gave up 2 bases and J gave up 3 bases, with 11 bases separating them. The CDR3 covers 14 residues. Germline CDR1 and CDR2: SGHRS and YFSETQ. This CDR3 reads CASSFRAFEETQYF. The DNA for the CDR3 is TGCGCCAGCAGCTTCAGGGCTTTCGAAGAGACCCAGTACTTC.

In its sample, this clonotype was seen many times. The chain links TRBV7-9 to TRBJ2-3; D call uncertain. Trimming removed 5 bases from V and 0 bases from J, with 12 bases in between. The CDR3 is 15 residues long. Germline assignment: CDR1 SEHNR and CDR2 FQNEAQ (reference sequence). The DNA for the CDR3 is TGTGCCAGCAGCATGTCTAGTGGCAGCACAGATACGCAGTATTTT. This gives the protein CASSMSSGSTDTQYF.

This clonotype was counted a few times. This chain links TRBV29-1 with TRBJ2-7, with 9 nucleotides matching TRBD1. The CDR3 covers 13 residues. V lost 7 bases to trimming and J lost 5 bases; unmatched junction nucleotides: 9. Looked up from germline, CDR1 is SQVTM and CDR2 is ANQGSEA. As DNA, the CDR3 is TGCAGCGCGAGCGGACAGGGGACCGACGAGCAGTACTTC. As protein: CSASGQGTDEQYF.

Comment on this clonotype: A read error may explain this, as a much larger clone is one base away. The chain recombines TRBV9 with TRBJ2-1; D uncertain. Germline values: CDR1 SGDLS, CDR2 YYNGEE. This CDR3 has 17 residues. The CDR3 DNA is TGTGCCAGCAGCGTAGCTGCCCACTTCAGCTCCTACAATGAGCGGTTCTTC. It translates to CASSVAAHFSSYNERFF.

This chain joins TRBV11-2 and TRBJ1-4, with 10 positions matching TRBD1. The length of the CDR3 is 15 residues. V gave up 5 bases and J gave up 8 bases; unmatched junction bases: 8. Germline lookup yields CDR1 SGHAT and CDR2 FQNNGV. The CDR3 nucleotides read TGTGCCAGCAGCCTGGGACAGGGGAGTGGGGAAAAACTGTTTTTT. It is translated as CASSLGQGSGEKLFF.

Concerning this clonotype itself: The junction shows a germline mismatch at one end, possibly a read error. The J gene is TRBJ2-6, the V gene TRBV14, with TRBD2 as a possible D gene (6 bases). Per the germline V gene, CDR1 is SGHDN and CDR2 is FVKESK. The CDR3 has 16 residues. The CDR3 reads CASSQDLGTGVNVLTF. Here the CDR3 DNA reads TGTGCCAGCAGCCAAGATCTCGGGACTGGGGTCAACGTCCTGACTTTC.

This clonotype has at least ten counts. The CDR3 is CASSTTGQQNIQYF. CDR3 sequence (DNA): TGTGCCAGCAGTACCACGGGACAACAAAACATTCAGTACTTC. This chain connects TRBV12-3 or TRBV12-4 to TRBJ2-4, with D perhaps matching TRBD1 (6 bases). This CDR3 contains 14 residues. V lost 5 bases to trimming and J lost 5 bases, with 13 bases between them.

In its sample, this clonotype was seen many times. The V call is TRBV3-1, the J call TRBJ2-1; D call uncertain. Per germline, CDR1 LGHDT and CDR2 YNNKEL (reference sequence). Trimming removed 6 bases at V and 5 bases at J, with 14 bases between. The CDR3 is made up of 14 amino acids. This CDR3 is CASRHSPKDNEQFF. CDR3 bases: TGTGCCAGCAGACACTCTCCGAAGGACAATGAGCAGTTCTTC.

The chain couples TRBV5-6 to TRBJ1-3; maybe TRBD1 (5 bases). Trimming cost V 0 bases and J 4 bases, with 11 bases left between them. From germline, CDR1 is SGHDT and CDR2 YYEEEE. This CDR3 region has 15 residues. CDR3 nucleotides: TGTGCCAGCAGCTTGGCCGGGACCACCGGAAACACCATATATTTT. This translates into CASSLAGTTGNTIYF.

This clonotype was seen many times. V is TRBV5-1 and J is TRBJ2-5; unclear D gene. Gene TRBJ2-7 matches the end of the DNA better, so the J call may be wrong. From germline, CDR1 is SGHRS and CDR2 YFSETQ. This CDR3 comprises 12 residues. The CDR3 coding sequence is TGCGCCAGCAGCTTGGCCGACTACGAGCAGTACTTC. It yields the protein CASSLADYEQYF.

The chain carries TRBV20-1 and TRBJ2-7; weak D call: TRBD2 (6 bases). The CDR3 has 11 amino acids. Germline-derived CDR1 and CDR2 are DFQATT and SNEGSKA (reference sequence). Trimming removed 7 bases from V and 7 bases from J, with 14 bases in between. The CDR3 region is CSGTIGLEQYF. The CDR3 nucleotides are TGCAGTGGGACTATCGGCCTAGAGCAGTACTTC.

Worth noting for this clonotype: Since a much larger clone is just one base distant, this may be a read error. The V gene is TRBV7-2, the J gene TRBJ2-1; a weak D match, TRBD2 (6 bases). This CDR3 contains 13 residues. Looked up from germline, CDR1 is SGHTA and CDR2 is FQGNSA. The V and J ends lost 1 base and 13 bases respectively, with 14 bases between them. The CDR3 coding sequence is TGTGCCAGCAGCTTAGGACTAGTAGAGACCCAGTTCTTC. It is translated as CASSLGLVETQFF.

This clonotype has ten or more counts. The CDR3 DNA reads as TGTGCCAGCAGCTTAGGGCTGGGGAGCACTGAAGCTTTCTTT. Translating it yields CASSLGLGSTEAFF. The rearrangement joins TRBV7-3 to TRBJ1-1; D is undetermined. The CDR3 covers 14 residues. Trimming cost V 2 bases and J 4 bases, with 11 bases left between them. Per the germline V gene, CDR1 is SGHTA and CDR2 is FQGTGA.

This clonotype was detected only once. The chain recombines TRBV7-2 with TRBJ2-7, with D uncertain. The CDR3 sequence is 12 residues long. Trimming shortened V by 4 bases and J by 12 bases, and 16 bases separated the two germline ends. The V gene's germline CDR1 is SGHTA and CDR2 FQGNSA. The CDR3 bases are TGTGCCAGCAGCTCCATGGACGGTGTGTGGTACTTC. As protein: CASSSMDGVWYF.

Remarks on this clonotype: The CDR3 carries no conserved terminal phenylalanine or tryptophan, so it likely arises from a read error. The chain couples TRBV12-3 or TRBV12-4 to TRBJ2-3; D is perhaps TRBD1 or TRBD2 (5 bases each). Trimming left V 7 bases short and J 3 bases short, with 11 bases between. This CDR3 comprises 13 residues. The DNA of the CDR3 is TGTGCCAGCACCAGAGGGGTAACAGATACGCAGTATTCT. Its protein is CASTRGVTDTQYS.

The rearrangement joins TRBV28 to TRBJ2-2; the D is unclear. Trimming left V 10 bases short and J 4 bases short, with 7 bases between. The CDR3 is 11 amino acids. Germline V gene lookup returns CDR1 MDHEN and CDR2 SYDVKM. CDR3 DNA sequence: TGTGCCACCTCCTCCACCGGGGAGCTGTTTTTT. Translated: CATSSTGELFF.

The chain joins TRBV19 to TRBJ1-5, with 10 nucleotides matching TRBD1. Germline V gives CDR1 LNHDA, CDR2 SQIVND (reference sequence). Losses at the gene ends were 8 bases for V and 1 base for J; bases not matched to a gene: 11. CDR3 length equals 17 residues. Written as DNA, the CDR3 is TGTGCCAGTGTACTACGGGACAGGGGCGTCAGCAATCAGCCCCAGCATTTT. Translating it yields CASVLRDRGVSNQPQHF.

This clonotype was observed at least ten times. V and J are TRBV29-1 and TRBJ2-7, with D tentatively TRBD2 (6 bases). Trimming shortened V by 1 base and J by 3 bases, and 10 bases separated the two germline ends. The CDR3 has 13 residues. Germline CDR1 is SQVTM and CDR2 is ANQGSEA. The CDR3 nucleotides read TGCAGCGTTGAAGGGGGGGACTTCTACGAGCAGTACTTC. It translates to CSVEGGDFYEQYF.

This clonotype occurred many times. The rearrangement joins TRBV6-6 to TRBJ2-3; D unresolved. Germline loops: CDR1 MNHNY, CDR2 SVGAGI (reference sequence). This CDR3 has 15 amino acids. DNA for the CDR3: TGTGCTACCTTCGATCTAACAGAGGACGGAAATACGCAGTATTTT. Protein product: CATFDLTEDGNTQYF.

The chain links TRBV3-1 to TRBJ1-2, with D uncertain. Trimming stripped 1 base from V and 6 bases from J, with 12 bases between. Germline-derived CDR1 and CDR2 are LGHDT and YNNKEL (reference sequence). CDR3 length: 14 residues. The CDR3 nucleotides read TGTGCCAGCAGCCAAGTGCGAGGCGCGGATGGCTACACCTTC. Translated: CASSQVRGADGYTF.

The chain uses TRBV5-5 and TRBJ1-1; D ambiguous. V lost 1 base to trimming and J lost 4 bases, with 14 bases between them. The CDR3 consists of 15 residues. Germline V gene sequence: CDR1 SGHKS, CDR2 YYEKEE (reference sequence). For the CDR3, the DNA is TGTGCCAGCAGCTTGAGGAGCAGTGGGAGCACTGAAGCTTTCTTT. It encodes CASSLRSSGSTEAFF.